This TCR beta chain was recorded in a study of blood T cell repertoires in COVID-19. Study in general: Samples came from the United States, Italy and Spain, spanning acute and convalescent COVID-19. In each case, the material was cDNA or gDNA derived from T cells, B-cell-depleted T cells, or PBMCs.

The germline V and J ends were trimmed by 6 bases and 4 bases, with 13 bases remaining between them. CDR3 length: 14 residues. CDR1 and CDR2 from the germline V gene are SNHLY and FYNNEI. TCRdb's copy holds only in-frame clones and misses some; the assay was immunoSEQ multiplex PCR. The data show under 150,000 clones, with approximately 86% seen just once and around 16% held by the top ten. The chain links TRBV2 to TRBJ1-3, with D perhaps TRBD1 (5 bases). The clonotype originates from a woman aged 50 to 60 who had recovered from COVID-19. Sequences were obtained from peripheral blood. CDR3 nucleotides: TGTGCCAGCAGCCCAGACGCAGGGGGAAACACCATATATTTT. Translating it yields CASSPDAGGNTIYF.